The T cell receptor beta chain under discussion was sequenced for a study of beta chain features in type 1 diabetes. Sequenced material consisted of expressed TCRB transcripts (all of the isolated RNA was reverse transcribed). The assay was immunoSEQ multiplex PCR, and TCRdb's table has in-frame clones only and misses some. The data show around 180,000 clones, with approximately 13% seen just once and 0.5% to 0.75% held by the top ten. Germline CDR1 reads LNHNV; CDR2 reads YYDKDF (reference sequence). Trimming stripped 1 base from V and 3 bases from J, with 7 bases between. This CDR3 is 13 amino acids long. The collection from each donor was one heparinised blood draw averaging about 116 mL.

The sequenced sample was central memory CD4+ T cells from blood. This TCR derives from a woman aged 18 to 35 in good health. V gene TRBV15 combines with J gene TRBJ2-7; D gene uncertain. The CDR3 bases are TGTGCCACCAGCAGAGCAATCAGCTACGAGCAGTACTTC. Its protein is CATSRAISYEQYF.